The 14 T cell receptor beta chains below all came from one sample that was sequenced in a study of blood T cell repertoires in COVID-19. Assay used: immunoSEQ multiplex PCR; TCRdb lists only in-frame clones, some missing. The data contain a few hundred thousand clones, around 90% of them seen just once; the ten biggest clones take up roughly 0.8%. The sequencing sample was made of peripheral blood. These receptors were taken from a woman in her twenties or thirties with acute or convalescent COVID-19.

The chain links TRBV4-3 to TRBJ2-7; D unresolved. The germline CDR1 and CDR2 sequences are LGHNA and YSLEER. The germline V and J ends were trimmed by 0 bases and 3 bases, with 6 bases remaining between them. The CDR3 has 13 amino acids. As DNA, the CDR3 is TGCGCCAGCAGCCAAGATCGCGACTACGAGCAGTACTTC. Translation: CASSQDRDYEQYF.

This chain connects TRBV7-2 to TRBJ2-7, with a weak D call TRBD2 (6 bases). There are 15 residues in the CDR3. The V gene's germline CDR1 is SGHTA and CDR2 FQGNSA. V lost 1 base, J lost 0 bases, and 10 bases lay in between. CDR3 in amino acids: CASSLELAGSYEQYF. CDR3 DNA sequence: TGTGCCAGCAGCTTAGAACTAGCTGGCTCCTACGAGCAGTACTTC.

The count of this clone is one. The chain uses TRBV21-1 and TRBJ2-3; the D call of TRBD1 is as the table states it, not checked on the DNA. TRBV21-1 is a pseudogene. This CDR3 is built from 14 residues. The CDR3 coding sequence is TGTGCCAGCAGTGGGACAGGGGGCACAGATACGCAGTATTTT. Translation gives CASSGTGGTDTQYF.

V gene TRBV18 combines with J gene TRBJ2-3; TRBD2 matches at 11 bases. With 4 bases clipped from V and 0 bases from J, the junction kept 9 bases outside the gene matches. CDR3 length: 18 amino acids. Per the germline V gene, CDR1 is KGHSH and CDR2 is LQKENI. The CDR3 loop is CASSQTPSGRSSTDTQYF. The DNA of the CDR3 is TGTGCCAGCTCACAGACCCCTAGCGGGAGGTCTAGCACAGATACGCAGTATTTT.

The genes are TRBV6-4 and TRBJ2-7; TRBD2 matches at 10 bases. Germline V gene lookup returns CDR1 MRHNA and CDR2 SNTAGT. V dropped 5 bases and J dropped 0; count of bases not matched to a gene: 4. The CDR3 covers 15 residues. CDR3 loop: CASSLSGRNSYEQYF. CDR3 DNA sequence: TGTGCCAGCAGTCTTAGCGGGAGGAACTCCTACGAGCAGTACTTC.

In this sample, this clone turned up a few times. J is TRBJ2-1 and V is TRBV29-1; 11 bases fit TRBD2. V dropped 4 bases and J dropped 3; count of bases not matched to a gene: 11. Germline V gene sequence: CDR1 SQVTM, CDR2 ANQGSEA. The CDR3 has 17 residues. The CDR3 DNA reads as TGCAGCGTTGTTGTCCGCGGGACTAGCGGTAGCTACAATGAGCAGTTCTTC. Its protein is CSVVVRGTSGSYNEQFF.

The V and J genes are TRBV7-2 and TRBJ2-2, with TRBD2 matching over 7 bases. The CDR3 length is 14 residues. Germline V gene lookup returns CDR1 SGHTA and CDR2 FQGNSA. V shed 5 bases and J 4 bases; nucleotides not matched to a gene: 4. The CDR3: CASSLGGFTGELFF. The CDR3 coding sequence is TGTGCCAGCAGCCTCGGGGGGTTCACCGGGGAGCTGTTTTTT.

CDR3 residues: CASSISGTETQYF. The CDR3, as DNA: TGCGCCAGCAGCATCAGCGGGACGGAGACCCAGTACTTC. This chain uses TRBV5-1 with TRBJ2-5; the match to TRBD2 covers 7 bases. This CDR3 is 13 amino acids long. In germline, CDR1 is SGHRS, CDR2 YFSETQ. The V and J ends lost 4 bases and 5 bases, in that order; junction bases with no gene match: 5. Together with reference TRBV5-1 and TRBJ2-5, the CDR3 gives the full variable domain: KAGVTQTPRYLIKTRGQQVTLSCSPISGHRSVSWYQQTPGQGLQFLFEYFSETQRNKGNFPGRFSGRQFSNSRSEMNVSTLELGDSALYLCASSISGTETQYFGPGTRLLVL.

The CDR3 bases are TGTGCCAGTAGTTGGGAGGGGGGATTTAATTCACCCCTCCACTTT. This codes for CASSWEGGFNSPLHF. The chain is built from TRBV19 and TRBJ1-6, with D possibly being TRBD1 (6 bases). V lost 5 bases, J lost 6 bases, and 14 bases lay in between. The CDR3 runs 15 residues. Germline CDR1 LNHDA, CDR2 SQIVND (reference sequence).

This clone was detected once. The chain links TRBV30 to TRBJ1-2; 9 bases fit TRBD1. Germline CDR1 and CDR2: GTSNPN and SVGIG (reference sequence). This CDR3 has 15 residues. Trimming cost V 1 base and J 5 bases; bases outside gene matches: 8. CDR3 sequence: CAWSGPGQGPYGYTF. CDR3 nucleotide sequence: TGTGCCTGGAGTGGCCCGGGACAGGGCCCGTATGGCTACACCTTC.

The chain uses TRBV24-1 and TRBJ2-5; 7 positions match TRBD2. The CDR3 is made up of 13 amino acids. CDR1 is KGHDR and CDR2 is SFDVKD in the germline V gene. With 12 bases clipped from V and 2 bases from J, the junction kept 8 bases outside the gene matches. The CDR3 coding sequence is TGTGCCTCACAACTAGCGCCTCAAGAGACCCAGTACTTC. Translation: CASQLAPQETQYF.

The chain's CDR3 is CASSSPSGAYNEQFF. The CDR3 DNA sequence: TGTGCCAGTAGTAGCCCTAGCGGGGCCTACAATGAGCAGTTCTTC. The chain joins TRBV19 to TRBJ2-1, with TRBD2 identical over 9 bases. Per the germline V gene, CDR1 is LNHDA and CDR2 is SQIVND (reference sequence). This CDR3 comprises 15 residues. The trim removed 4 bases at V and 2 bases at J, leaving 3 bases unmatched.

The rearrangement uses TRBV29-1 and TRBJ2-5; D assignment may be TRBD1 or TRBD2 (5 bases each). V shed 4 bases and J shed 2 bases, with 26 bases lying between them. The CDR3 has 18 residues. Germline assignment: CDR1 SQVTM and CDR2 ANQGSEA. CDR3 loop: CSVAEGPGGFGLQETQYF. The CDR3 nucleotides read TGCAGCGTTGCAGAGGGGCCCGGCGGATTCGGCCTACAAGAGACCCAGTACTTC.

The DNA for the CDR3 is TGTGCTAGTGGTTTGGTACTGGGGGGGCGCGACACCGGGGAGCTGTTTTTT. Translated, it gives CASGLVLGGRDTGELFF. The chain has TRBV12-5 and TRBJ2-2; tentatively, D is TRBD2 (7 bases). Germline-derived CDR1 and CDR2 are LGHNT and FRNRAP. V was cut by 0 bases and J by 3 bases, with 14 bases left in between. This CDR3 has 17 residues.